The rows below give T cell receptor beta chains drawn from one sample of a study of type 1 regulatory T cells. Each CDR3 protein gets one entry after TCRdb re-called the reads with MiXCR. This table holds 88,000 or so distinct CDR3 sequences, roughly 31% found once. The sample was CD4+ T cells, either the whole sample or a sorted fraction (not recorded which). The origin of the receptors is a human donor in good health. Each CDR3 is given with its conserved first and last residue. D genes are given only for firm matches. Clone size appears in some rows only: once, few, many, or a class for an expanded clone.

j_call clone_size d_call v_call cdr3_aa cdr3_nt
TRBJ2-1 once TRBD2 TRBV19 CASRTSGSSYNEQFF TGTGCCAGTAGGACTAGCGGGAGCTCCTACAATGAGCAGTTCTTC
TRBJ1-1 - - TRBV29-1 CSAAPEAFF TGCAGCGCCGCACCTGAAGCTTTCTTT
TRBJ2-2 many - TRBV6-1 CASSLGQNTGELFF TGTGCCAGCAGTTTGGGACAGAACACCGGGGAGCTGTTTTTT
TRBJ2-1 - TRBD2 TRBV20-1 CSASPAGANEQFF TGCAGTGCTAGTCCTGCGGGAGCCAATGAGCAGTTCTTC
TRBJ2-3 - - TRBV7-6 CASSSWGDPTTDTQYF TGTGCCAGCAGCTCGTGGGGTGACCCTACCACAGATACGCAGTATTTT
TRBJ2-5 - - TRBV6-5 CASSYSPGGETQYF TGTGCCAGCAGTTACTCGCCTGGGGGAGAGACCCAGTACTTC
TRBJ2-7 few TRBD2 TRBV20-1 CSARTSGSAIYEQYF TGCAGTGCCAGGACTAGCGGGAGCGCCATCTACGAGCAGTACTTC
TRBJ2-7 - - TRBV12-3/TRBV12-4 CASSGGNYEQYF TGTGCCAGCAGTGGGGGGAACTACGAGCAGTACTTC
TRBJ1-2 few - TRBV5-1 CASSPILGGEIYGYTF TGCGCCAGCAGCCCCATCTTGGGGGGAGAGATATATGGCTACACCTTC
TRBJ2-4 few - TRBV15 CSTSREPSVAKNIQYF TGTTCCACCAGCAGAGAACCCTCGGTAGCCAAAAACATTCAGTACTTC
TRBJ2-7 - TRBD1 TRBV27 CASRRQGPHEQYF TGTGCCAGCAGAAGACAGGGGCCCCACGAGCAGTACTTC
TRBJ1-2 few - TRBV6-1 CASNPSFLGYTF TGTGCCAGCAATCCAAGTTTTTTGGGCTACACCTTC
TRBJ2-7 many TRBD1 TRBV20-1 CSARRRDRSSYEQYF TGCAGTGCTAGACGTCGGGACAGGAGCTCCTACGAGCAGTACTTC
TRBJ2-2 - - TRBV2 CASTAGITGELFF TGTGCCAGCACGGCGGGGATCACCGGGGAGCTGTTTTTT
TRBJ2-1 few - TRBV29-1 CSVTTSSYNEQFF TGCAGCGTAACTACCAGCTCCTACAATGAGCAGTTCTTC
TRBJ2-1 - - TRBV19 CASSGEVKNEQFF TGTGCCAGTAGTGGCGAGGTGAAAAATGAGCAGTTCTTC
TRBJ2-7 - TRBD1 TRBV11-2 CASSSGTGAHYEQYF TGTGCCAGCAGCTCAGGGACAGGGGCTCACTACGAGCAGTACTTC
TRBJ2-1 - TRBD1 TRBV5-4 CASSPTGGIGDEQFF TGTGCCAGCAGCCCGACAGGGGGAATCGGCGATGAGCAGTTCTTC
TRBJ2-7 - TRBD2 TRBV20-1 CSASNPGTRDEQYF TGCAGTGCTTCAAATCCCGGGACTAGGGACGAGCAGTACTTC
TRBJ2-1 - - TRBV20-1 CSARVDTRARLAEEYEQFF TGCAGTGCTAGAGTCGACACACGCGCGAGATTAGCGGAAGAGTATGAGCAGTTCTTC
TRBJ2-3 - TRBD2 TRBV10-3 CAISAGTSGGPSTDTQYF TGTGCCATCAGTGCGGGGACTAGCGGGGGCCCCAGCACAGATACGCAGTATTTT
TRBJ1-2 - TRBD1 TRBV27 CATRQGAWSNYGYTF TGTGCCACCCGACAGGGGGCCTGGAGTAACTATGGCTACACCTTC
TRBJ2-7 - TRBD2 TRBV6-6 CASSIAGEHYEQYF TGTGCCAGCAGTATAGCGGGAGAACACTACGAGCAGTACTTC
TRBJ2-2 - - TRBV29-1 CSVRRYRDTGELFF TGCAGCGTGCGGAGATACAGGGACACCGGGGAGCTGTTTTTT
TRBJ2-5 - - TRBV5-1 CASSLFRDETQYF TGCGCCAGCAGCTTGTTCAGGGATGAGACCCAGTACTTC
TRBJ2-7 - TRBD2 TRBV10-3 CAISDTSGRAEKGPYEQYF TGTGCCATCAGTGATACTAGCGGGAGGGCTGAAAAAGGTCCCTACGAGCAGTACTTC
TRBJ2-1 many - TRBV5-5 CASSLDRVSYNEQFF TGTGCCAGCAGCCTAGACAGAGTCTCCTACAATGAGCAGTTCTTC
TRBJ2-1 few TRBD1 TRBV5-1 CASTRQGAGEQFF TGCGCCAGCACGAGACAGGGGGCAGGTGAGCAGTTCTTC
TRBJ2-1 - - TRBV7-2 CASSFASREQFF TGTGCCAGCAGCTTCGCTAGCCGAGAGCAGTTCTTC
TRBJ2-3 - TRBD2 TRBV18 CASSPLAGGLDDTQYF TGTGCCAGCTCACCCCTAGCGGGAGGTCTCGACGATACGCAGTATTTT
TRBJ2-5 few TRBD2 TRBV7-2 CASSLVSLAGGGQETQYF TGTGCCAGCAGCTTGGTATCACTAGCGGGAGGAGGGCAAGAGACCCAGTACTTC
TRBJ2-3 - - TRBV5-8 CASSLPGTASDTQYF TGTGCCAGCAGCTTGCCCGGGACGGCTTCGGATACGCAGTATTTT
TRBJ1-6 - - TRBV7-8 CASSLGGGESSPLHF TGTGCCAGCAGCTTAGGTGGCGGGGAAAGTTCACCCCTCCACTTT
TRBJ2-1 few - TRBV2 CASNRPSYNEQFF TGTGCCAGCAACCGCCCCTCCTACAATGAGCAGTTCTTC
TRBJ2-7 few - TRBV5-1 CASSTDNYEQYF TGCGCCAGCAGCACAGACAACTACGAGCAGTACTTC
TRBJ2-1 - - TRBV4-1 CASSSYTAKRFF TGCGCCAGCAGCTCATATACTGCTAAGCGGTTCTTC
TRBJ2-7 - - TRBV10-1 CTSSESASSSSEQYF TGCACCAGCAGTGAGTCAGCCAGCTCGAGCAGCGAGCAGTACTTC
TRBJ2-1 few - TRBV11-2 CASSLLGVGEQFF TGTGCCAGCAGCTTACTAGGCGTTGGTGAGCAGTTCTTC
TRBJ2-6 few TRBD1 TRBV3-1 CASSQTGGTGANVLTF TGTGCCAGCAGCCAAACAGGGGGTACCGGGGCCAACGTCCTGACTTTC